This T cell receptor beta chain was captured by sequencing in a study of blood T cells in healthy people across ages. Drawing of peripheral blood yielded about 10 milliliters from each donor. With a J-beta primer mix and a sample-barcoded 5' primer, a second PCR ran roughly 6 to 11 cycles. TCRdb called the 5' RACE reads again in MiXCR, with one record for every CDR3 protein. The table lists over 600,000 distinct CDR3 sequences, about 21% of them singletons, with 3% to 4.5% in the top ten. This CDR3 is built from 17 residues. Germline V gene sequence: CDR1 SNHLY, CDR2 FYNNEI. The receptor was isolated from a man between 65 and 85 years old in good health. The chain carries TRBV2 and TRBJ2-1; no firm D call. The J call may be in error: the DNA end matches TRBJ2-7 better. Material for sequencing was blood. CDR3 DNA sequence: TGTGCCAGCAGTGAATTGGTAGGTGATGCGGTCTCCTACGAGCAGTACTTC. It translates to CASSELVGDAVSYEQYF.